This passage covers 17 T cell receptor beta chains from one sample sequenced in a study of cytotoxic CD8 clonotypes in ibrutinib-treated CLL. Clones were sequenced by immunoSEQ multiplex PCR, and TCRdb holds only the in-frame ones, with some missing. This table has about 97,000 clones, around 80% appearing once. Sequencing used PBMCs, obtained after 12 months of ibrutinib treatment. The origin of the receptors is a human donor with chronic lymphocytic leukemia.

This chain uses TRBV18 with TRBJ2-1, with D perhaps TRBD2 (7 bases). The V gene's germline CDR1 is KGHSH and CDR2 LQKENI. The length of the CDR3 is 15 residues. V lost 0 bases, J lost 7 bases, and 13 bases lay in between. DNA for the CDR3: TGTGCCAGCTCACCACCGGGGGGGCTCAGAAATGAGCAGTTCTTC. It is translated as CASSPPGGLRNEQFF. The full variable domain, in which reference TRBV18 and TRBJ2-1 provide the parts outside the CDR3, is NAGVMQNPRHLVRRRGQEARLRCSPMKGHSHVYWYRQLPEEGLKFMVYLQKENIIDESGMPKERFSAEFPKEGPSILRIQQVVRGDSAAYFCASSPPGGLRNEQFFGPGTRLTVL.

Concerning this clone itself: Other DNA sequences in the same sample also yield this CDR3. This chain links TRBV15 with TRBJ1-2; TRBD1 might be the D (6 bases). This CDR3 has 14 residues. Germline-derived CDR1 and CDR2 are LNHNV and YYDKDF (reference sequence). The germline V and J ends were trimmed by 0 bases and 5 bases, with 10 bases remaining between them. This chain's CDR3 is CATSRDRGLYGYTF. The CDR3 region has the DNA TGTGCCACCAGCAGAGACAGGGGTTTATATGGCTACACCTTC. The full variable domain, completed using reference TRBV15 and TRBJ1-2, is DAMVIQNPRYQVTQFGKPVTLSCSQTLNHNVMYWYQQKSSQAPKLLFHYYDKDFNNEADTPDNFQSRRPNTSFCFLDIRSPGLGDTAMYLCATSRDRGLYGYTFGSGTRLTVV.

The rearrangement links TRBV7-2 to TRBJ1-1; no clear D. Germline V gene sequence: CDR1 SGHTA, CDR2 FQGNSA. The CDR3 totals 15 residues. The V gene lost 7 bases and the J gene lost 2 bases, with 17 bases spanning the gap. The CDR3 spells CASKYPERLNTEAFF. The CDR3 DNA reads TGTGCCAGCAAATATCCGGAGAGGTTAAACACTGAAGCTTTCTTT.

This rearrangement joins TRBV6-5 to TRBJ1-2; 9 bases map to TRBD1. The J segment lost 2 bases and the V segment lost 3 bases, leaving 1 base of the junction unmatched. Germline V gene sequence: CDR1 MNHEY, CDR2 SVGAGI. This CDR3 comprises 14 residues. CDR3 sequence (DNA): TGTGCCAGCAGTTATGGGACAGGGAACTATGGCTACACCTTC. Protein product: CASSYGTGNYGYTF.

This clone came up once. V and J are TRBV5-4 and TRBJ2-7; no clear D gene. Looked up from germline, CDR1 is SGHNT and CDR2 is YYREEE (reference sequence). The CDR3 extends over 12 amino acids. Deletions cut 0 bases from V and 2 bases from J, with 3 bases between. The CDR3 region is CASSLGTYEQYF. CDR3 nucleotide sequence: TGTGCCAGCAGCTTGGGGACCTACGAGCAGTACTTC.

V gene TRBV11-3 combines with J gene TRBJ2-3; possibly TRBD2 for D (5 bases). Germline V gene sequence: CDR1 SGHNT, CDR2 YENEEA. Trimming removed 3 bases from V and 1 base from J, with 11 bases in between. The length of the CDR3 is 15 residues. For the CDR3, the DNA is TGTGCCAGCAGCTTGAGAGGGTCGGGCACAGATACGCAGTATTTT. Protein sequence: CASSLRGSGTDTQYF.

The chain combines TRBV29-1 with TRBJ2-5; perhaps TRBD1 as D (6 bases). V was shortened by 7 bases and J by 4 bases, with 13 bases between the two germline ends. Germline loops: CDR1 SQVTM, CDR2 ANQGSEA. This CDR3 has 12 amino acids. The CDR3 nucleotides are TGCAGCGCCTACAGGGAAAGAGAGACCCAGTACTTC. It translates to CSAYRERETQYF. Based on the CDR3 plus reference TRBV29-1 and TRBJ2-5, the full variable domain is SAVISQKPSRDICQRGTSLTIQCQVDSQVTMMFWYRQQPGQSLTLIATANQGSEATYESGFVIDKFPISRPNLTFSTLTVSNMSPEDSSIYLCSAYRERETQYFGPGTRLLVL.

This chain joins TRBV7-2 and TRBJ1-3; weak D call: TRBD1 (5 bases). The V and J ends lost 1 base and 0 bases respectively, with 7 bases between them. Germline loops: CDR1 SGHTA, CDR2 FQGNSA. This CDR3 has 15 residues. CDR3 in amino acids: CASSLGTHSGNTIYF. CDR3 sequence (DNA): TGTGCCAGCAGCTTAGGGACACACTCTGGAAACACCATATATTTT.

This clone came up a few times. In DNA, the CDR3 is TGCGCCAGCAGCCCGGGGACAGCGAACGATGAAGCTTTCTTT. This sequence encodes CASSPGTANDEAFF. The V gene is TRBV5-1, the J gene TRBJ1-1; 7 nucleotides agree with TRBD1. Losses at the gene ends were 4 bases for V and 7 bases for J; bases not matched to a gene: 10. This CDR3 spans 14 amino acids. Germline lookup yields CDR1 SGHRS and CDR2 YFSETQ.

This clone rates as medium-sized. The rearrangement uses TRBV29-1 and TRBJ2-7; 8 bases are shared with TRBD1. The CDR3 has 15 amino acids. Germline V gene data show CDR1 as SQVTM and CDR2 as ANQGSEA. The trim removed 2 bases at V and 2 bases at J, leaving 8 bases unmatched. The DNA of the CDR3 is TGCAGCGTTGAACCCTCCGGACAGGGCACCTACGAGCAGTACTTC. It specifies CSVEPSGQGTYEQYF.

The gene calls are TRBV2 and TRBJ1-6, with D tentatively TRBD1 (6 bases). The CDR3 is 15 amino acids. Germline lookup yields CDR1 SNHLY and CDR2 FYNNEI. V was pared by 7 bases and J by 8 bases, with 18 bases between. This CDR3 reads CASNPGDSRDSPLHF. For the CDR3, the DNA is TGTGCCAGCAACCCAGGGGACTCCCGGGATTCACCCCTCCACTTT.

V usage is TRBV7-8 and J usage is TRBJ1-3, with 7 nucleotides matching TRBD1. The junction had 5 bases not matched to a gene; V was cut back by 4 bases and J by 2 bases. The CDR3 totals 15 residues. Germline values: CDR1 SGHVS, CDR2 FQNEAQ. CDR3 sequence: CASSWSGTAGNTIYF. The CDR3 DNA reads as TGTGCCAGCAGCTGGAGCGGGACAGCTGGAAACACCATATATTTT.

This clone was counted a few times. Other DNA sequences in this specimen translate into the identical CDR3. The V and J genes are TRBV6-5 and TRBJ1-2; 7 nucleotides align to TRBD1. CDR1 and CDR2 (germline): MNHEY, SVGAGI. The CDR3 has 12 residues. J gave up 4 bases and V 6 bases, and 2 bases lay outside the gene matches. The CDR3 sequence is CASSRQGYGYTF. As DNA, the CDR3 is TGTGCCAGCAGCAGACAGGGCTATGGCTACACCTTC.

The V gene is TRBV6-1, the J gene TRBJ2-1; 13 positions match TRBD2. Germline V gene data show CDR1 as MNHNS and CDR2 as SASEGT. Trimming removed 2 bases from V and 9 bases from J; junction bases left unmatched: 10. The CDR3 is made up of 17 amino acids. The CDR3 DNA reads TGTGCCAGCAGTGAACGAAGGACTAGCGGGGGATATCGTGAGCAGTTCTTC. This sequence encodes CASSERRTSGGYREQFF.

The rearrangement uses TRBV7-3 and TRBJ1-1; D unclear. The CDR3 has 14 amino acids. V lost 5 bases and J 0 bases, leaving 10 bases between the germline ends. CDR1 SGHTA and CDR2 FQGTGA come from the germline V gene. CDR3 region: CASSLTQMNTEAFF. CDR3 nucleotides: TGTGCCAGCAGCCTGACACAAATGAACACTGAAGCTTTCTTT.

CDR3 bases: TGTGCCAGCAGCGCGAGCGGGGGGAACACCGGGGAGCTGTTTTTT. As protein: CASSASGGNTGELFF. This chain connects TRBV9 to TRBJ2-2; TRBD2 aligns across 8 bases. The CDR3 loop spans 15 amino acids. The germline V gene has CDR1 SGDLS and CDR2 YYNGEE. Trimming removed 3 bases from V and 1 base from J; junction bases left unmatched: 2.

This chain uses TRBV28 with TRBJ2-7; TRBD1 aligns across 7 bases. The CDR3 totals 13 residues. The junction had 5 bases not matched to a gene; V was cut back by 9 bases and J by 0 bases. Germline assignment: CDR1 MDHEN and CDR2 SYDVKM. CDR3 nucleotides: TGTGCCAGTAGAGGACAGGACTCCTACGAGCAGTACTTC. Protein sequence: CASRGQDSYEQYF. Looking up the rest from reference TRBV28 and TRBJ2-7 gives the full variable domain: DVKVTQSSRYLVKRTGEKVFLECVQDMDHENMFWYRQDPGLGLRLIYFSYDVKMKEKGDIPEGYSVSREKKERFSLILESASTNQTSMYLCASRGQDSYEQYFGPGTRLTVT.